A single sample is the source of the 3 T cell receptor beta chains below, sequenced in a study of shared clonotypes between healthy human individuals. Positive CCR7 selection of CD45RO-negative cells yielded the naive CD8 cells, and terminally differentiated effector memory CD45RA+ cells were excluded. The assay was immunoSEQ multiplex PCR, and TCRdb's table has in-frame clones only and misses some. In the table there are about 680,000 clones, about 91% of which are singletons. Material: naive CD8+ T cells sorted from blood. The receptor source for this set is a young man in good health.

V usage is TRBV9 and J usage is TRBJ2-7; the D is unclear. CDR1 and CDR2 (germline): SGDLS, YYNGEE. The V and J ends lost 0 bases and 6 bases respectively, with 13 bases between them. There are 14 residues in the CDR3. CDR3 sequence reads: CASSVADLLSEQYF. CDR3 sequence (DNA): TGTGCCAGCAGCGTAGCTGACCTCTTGAGCGAGCAGTACTTC.

The chain combines TRBV4-1 with TRBJ2-7; 7 nucleotides align to TRBD2. The CDR3 consists of 16 residues. The V gene end was trimmed by 0 bases and the J gene end by 2 bases; junction bases not matched to a gene: 7. Germline CDR1 MGHRA, CDR2 YSYEKL. DNA for the CDR3: TGCGCCAGCAGCCAAGAGGGACGCGGGGGAGCCTACGAGCAGTACTTC. It codes for CASSQEGRGGAYEQYF.

The rearrangement uses TRBV7-9 and TRBJ2-7, with 7 bases fitting TRBD2. Germline CDR1 reads SEHNR; CDR2 reads FQNEAQ (reference sequence). CDR3 length: 14 amino acids. The V gene end was trimmed by 5 bases and the J gene end by 3 bases; junction bases not matched to a gene: 7. CDR3 in DNA: TGTGCCAGCAGCACCAGCGGGGAGGGCTACGAGCAGTACTTC. Its translation is CASSTSGEGYEQYF.